This T cell receptor (beta chain) emerged from a study of blood T cell repertoires in COVID-19. Study overall: Spain, Italy and the United States supplied samples that represented acute and convalescent COVID-19.

The authors' processing: From reference gene primer amplification, estimates of nucleated cell counts were derived. Measured with immunoSEQ multiplex PCR; TCRdb has only the in-frame clones, and not every one. The DNA gave D and trimming, while V, J and clone size come from that table. The repertoire includes under 200,000 clones, 90% to 95% of them detected once, and 0.45% to 0.65% sits in the top ten. The CDR3 is 18 residues long. Germline V gene sequence: CDR1 LGHDT, CDR2 YNNKEL (reference sequence). Trimming shortened V by 4 bases and J by 5 bases, and 25 bases separated the two germline ends. The chain uses TRBV3-1 (or the pseudogene TRBV3-2) and TRBJ2-3; maybe TRBD1 (6 bases). This receptor was identified in a man aged 50 to 60 with acute or convalescent COVID-19. The sequencing sample was made of peripheral blood. In DNA form, the CDR3 reads TGTGCCAGCAGCCTCAACCCTACGTTTAAGGGGGTAATAGATACGCAGTATTTT. Its translation is CASSLNPTFKGVIDTQYF.